This TCR beta chain was identified during a study of blood T cells in healthy people across ages. V gave up 2 bases and J gave up 9 bases, with 19 bases separating them. Germline V gene lookup returns CDR1 MDHEN and CDR2 SYDVKM. The CDR3 loop spans 15 amino acids. A sample-barcoded 5' primer and a J-beta primer mix were used in a second PCR of roughly 6 to 11 cycles. From the 5' RACE reads, TCRdb called clonotypes with MiXCR, one entry per CDR3 protein. The sample lists approximately 780,000 distinct CDR3 sequences, roughly 25% occurring once. Isolation yielded PBMCs, at least 6 million per sample, in every case. These data were also reused for a study on T cells of mothers and their children.

This sequence originates from a boy aged 5-17 years in good health. The sample comprised blood. This chain links TRBV28 with TRBJ2-5; perhaps TRBD1 as D (6 bases). DNA for the CDR3: TGTGCCAGCAGTTTAGGTGGTCAGGGGCGAGTGGCCCAGTACTTC. Its protein is CASSLGGQGRVAQYF.